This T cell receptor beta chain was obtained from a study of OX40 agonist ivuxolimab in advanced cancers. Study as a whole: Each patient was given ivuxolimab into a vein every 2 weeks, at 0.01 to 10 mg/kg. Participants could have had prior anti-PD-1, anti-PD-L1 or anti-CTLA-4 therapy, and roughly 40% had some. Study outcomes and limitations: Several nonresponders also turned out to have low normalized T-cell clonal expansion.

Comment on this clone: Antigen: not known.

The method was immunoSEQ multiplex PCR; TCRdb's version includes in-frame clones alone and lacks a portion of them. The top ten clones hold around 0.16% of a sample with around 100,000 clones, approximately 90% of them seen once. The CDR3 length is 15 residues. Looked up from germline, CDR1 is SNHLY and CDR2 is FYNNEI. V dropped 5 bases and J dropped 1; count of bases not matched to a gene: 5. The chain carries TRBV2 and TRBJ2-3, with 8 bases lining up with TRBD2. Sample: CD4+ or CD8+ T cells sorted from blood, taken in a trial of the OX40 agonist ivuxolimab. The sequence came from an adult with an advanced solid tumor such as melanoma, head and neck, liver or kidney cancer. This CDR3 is CASSLSGIGTDTQYF. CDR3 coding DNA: TGTGCCAGCAGTCTTAGCGGGATTGGCACAGATACGCAGTATTTT. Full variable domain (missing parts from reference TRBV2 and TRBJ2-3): EPEVTQTPSHQVTQMGQEVILRCVPISNHLYFYWYRQILGQKVEFLVSFYNNEISEKSEIFDDQFSVERPDGSNFTLKIRSTKLEDSAMYFCASSLSGIGTDTQYFGPGTRLTVL.